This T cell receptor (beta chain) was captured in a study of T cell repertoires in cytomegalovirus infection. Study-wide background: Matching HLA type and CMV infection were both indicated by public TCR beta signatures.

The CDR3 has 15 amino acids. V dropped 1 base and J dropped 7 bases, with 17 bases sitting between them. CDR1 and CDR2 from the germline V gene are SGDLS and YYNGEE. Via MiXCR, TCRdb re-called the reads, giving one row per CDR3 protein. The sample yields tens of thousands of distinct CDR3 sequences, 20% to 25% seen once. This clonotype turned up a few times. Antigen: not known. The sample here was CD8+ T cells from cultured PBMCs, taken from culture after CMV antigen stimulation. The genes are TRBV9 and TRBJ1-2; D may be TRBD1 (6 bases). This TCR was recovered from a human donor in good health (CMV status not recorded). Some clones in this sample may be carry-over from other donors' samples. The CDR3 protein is CASSVHPTGASGYTF. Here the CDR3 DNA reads TGTGCCAGCAGCGTACACCCCACGGGGGCAAGTGGCTACACCTTC. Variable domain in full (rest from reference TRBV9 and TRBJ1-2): DSGVTQTPKHLITATGQRVTLRCSPRSGDLSVYWYQQSLDQGLQFLIQYYNGEERAKGNILERFSAQQFPDLHSELNLSSLELGDSALYFCASSVHPTGASGYTFGSGTRLTVV.